Given below is one TCR beta chain in context. This specimen comes from a study of T cell repertoires in aging, cancer and after chemotherapy. Study summary: Clear clonal overlap appeared across healthy donor samples taken over several months to years.

The template was genomic DNA from peripheral blood, not RNA. Rearranged V-D-J TRB sequences were amplified with a mixed TRB-A/B primer pool. TCRdb reanalysed the multiplex PCR reads using MiXCR and keeps one entry per CDR3 protein. The data contain some 10,000 distinct CDR3 sequences, around a third of them singletons. CDR3 length: 14 residues. Germline loops: CDR1 LNHNV, CDR2 YYDKDF (reference sequence). With 3 bases removed from V and 1 base from J, the gap between germline ends came to 9 bases. The TCR originated in a human donor in good health. The donor label of this sample is uncertain. Sequenced material: blood. The chain recombines TRBV15 with TRBJ1-1; no clear D gene. In DNA form, the CDR3 reads TGTGCCACCAGCAGGGACCGGGGGAACACTGAAGCTTTCTTT. The encoded protein is CATSRDRGNTEAFF.